Presented here are 19 T cell receptor beta chains from one specimen sequenced in a study of spatial heterogeneity in lung cancer. In TCRdb, the 5' RACE reads were re-called with MiXCR into one record per CDR3 protein. Seen here are roughly 25,000 distinct CDR3 sequences, 7% observed once, and the top ten hold roughly an eighth. Time point indicated: sample taken at primary tumor resection. The starting material was PBMCs, obtained at surgery. The receptors were gathered from a male donor with early-stage non-small cell lung cancer.

This clonotype rates as medium-sized (0.01 to 0.1%). The chain links TRBV20-1 to TRBJ2-3, with 14 bases lining up with TRBD2. CDR1 and CDR2 (germline): DFQATT, SNEGSKA (reference sequence). This CDR3 is built from 18 residues. The V gene end was trimmed by 3 bases and the J gene end by 7 bases; junction bases not matched to a gene: 15. This CDR3 is CSARWGLAGERVTNTQYF. The DNA for the CDR3 is TGCAGTGCTAGGTGGGGACTAGCGGGAGAGCGGGTAACGAATACGCAGTATTTT.

This clonotype has more than one count but fewer than ten. J is TRBJ1-2 and V is TRBV5-1; no firm D call. The ends were cut back, 4 bases at V and 2 bases at J, with 9 bases in the middle. From germline, CDR1 is SGHRS and CDR2 YFSETQ. There are 13 residues in the CDR3. The CDR3 sequence: CASSPPSNYGYTF. CDR3 DNA: TGCGCCAGCAGCCCGCCATCAAACTATGGCTACACCTTC.

The table lists this clonotype with many counts. The genes are TRBV7-3 and TRBJ2-6; D gene uncertain. V lost 4 bases and J 0 bases, leaving 13 bases between the germline ends. Germline-derived CDR1 and CDR2 are SGHTA and FQGTGA. This CDR3 contains 17 residues. In DNA form, the CDR3 reads TGTGCCAGCAGCTCAACTCAGGTTTTCTCTGGGGCCAACGTCCTGACTTTC. Translating it yields CASSSTQVFSGANVLTF.

The chain has TRBV29-1 and TRBJ2-7, with D perhaps TRBD1 (7 bases). This CDR3 is built from 14 residues. Trimming shortened V by 7 bases and J by 5 bases, and 21 bases separated the two germline ends. CDR1 SQVTM and CDR2 ANQGSEA come from the germline V gene. The CDR3, as DNA: TGCAGCGCTAAGCGGGTCCAGGGGGTCCACGAGCAGTACTTC. Translation: CSAKRVQGVHEQYF.

There are many counts of this clonotype. V gene TRBV5-1 combines with J gene TRBJ2-1, with a possible D match to TRBD2 (6 bases). The CDR3 length is 15 residues. V lost 3 bases and J 5 bases, leaving 15 bases between the germline ends. Germline-derived CDR1 and CDR2 are SGHRS and YFSETQ. In DNA, the CDR3 is TGCGCCAGCAGCTCCCAAACCGGGGGAGACAATGAGCAGTTCTTC. Protein sequence: CASSSQTGGDNEQFF. Full variable domain (rest looked up from reference TRBV5-1 and TRBJ2-1): KAGVTQTPRYLIKTRGQQVTLSCSPISGHRSVSWYQQTPGQGLQFLFEYFSETQRNKGNFPGRFSGRQFSNSRSEMNVSTLELGDSALYLCASSSQTGGDNEQFFGPGTRLTVL.

V gene TRBV19 combines with J gene TRBJ2-1, with 11 bases lining up with TRBD2. Trimming cost V 9 bases and J 3 bases; bases outside gene matches: 4. The CDR3 is 14 residues long. Germline CDR1 LNHDA, CDR2 SQIVND (reference sequence). CDR3 sequence: CASRLAGLYNEQFF. CDR3 in DNA: TGTGCCAGCAGACTAGCGGGACTCTACAATGAGCAGTTCTTC.

This clonotype has ten or more counts. This chain links TRBV20-1 with TRBJ1-2, with D possibly being TRBD1 (5 bases). The CDR3 runs to 15 residues. Germline V gene lookup returns CDR1 DFQATT and CDR2 SNEGSKA (reference sequence). V was cut by 0 bases and J by 0 bases, with 11 bases left in between. The CDR3 sequence: CSARDRGPANYGYTF. The CDR3 coding sequence is TGCAGTGCTAGAGATCGGGGACCAGCTAACTATGGCTACACCTTC.

This clonotype was observed a handful of times. The rearrangement links TRBV7-9 to TRBJ2-7, with 11 bases lining up with TRBD2. Germline V CDR1 and CDR2: SEHNR, FQNEAQ (reference sequence). The CDR3 totals 15 residues. J was trimmed by 4 bases and V by 5 bases; bases with no gene match: 7. The CDR3 bases are TGTGCCAGCAGCCGGGGGACTAGCGGACCGTACGAGCAGTACTTC. Protein sequence: CASSRGTSGPYEQYF.

This chain connects TRBV7-8 to TRBJ2-1; TRBD2 matches 9 bases. Germline loops: CDR1 SGHVS, CDR2 FQNEAQ. Germline trimming cut 5 bases from V and 0 bases from J; bases unmatched to any gene: 11. This CDR3 is built from 18 residues. CDR3 nucleotides: TGTGCCAGCAGCCCAATTAGCGGGAGAAGGAGCTCCTACAATGAGCAGTTCTTC. Translating gives CASSPISGRRSSYNEQFF.

This clonotype was detected ten times or more. This chain links TRBV19 with TRBJ1-2, with a tentative D call TRBD1 (5 bases). The CDR3 contains 16 residues. Looked up from germline, CDR1 is LNHDA and CDR2 is SQIVND (reference sequence). V was clipped by 6 bases and J by 0 bases, with 17 bases between them. The CDR3 bases are TGTGCCAGTAGGGTGGGCCAGGGATTAGCTAACTATGGCTACACCTTC. It specifies CASRVGQGLANYGYTF.

This clonotype was counted at least ten times. The chain links TRBV10-3 to TRBJ1-3; D not resolved. The CDR3 runs to 13 residues. Trimming took 11 bases from V and 0 from J, leaving 11 bases between them. The V gene's germline CDR1 is ENHRY and CDR2 SYGVKD. The CDR3 sequence is CAVGPGSGNTIYF. The CDR3 DNA is TGTGCCGTCGGGCCCGGCTCTGGAAACACCATATATTTT.

This clonotype was counted many times. V gene TRBV11-2 combines with J gene TRBJ1-3, with D possibly matching TRBD1 (6 bases). The CDR3 runs to 15 residues. CDR1 and CDR2 from the germline V gene are SGHAT and FQNNGV. With 6 bases removed from V and 1 base from J, the gap between germline ends came to 13 bases. CDR3 DNA: TGTGCCAGCAGAGTGGACAGATTATCTGGAAACACCATATATTTT. This encodes CASRVDRLSGNTIYF.

Concerning this clonotype itself: A much larger clone sits a single nucleotide away, making a read error possible. This chain connects TRBV25-1 to TRBJ2-2, with TRBD2 as a possible D gene (6 bases). This CDR3 comprises 14 residues. Germline CDR1 and CDR2: MGHDK and SYGVNS. CDR3 sequence: CASSAAGNTGEPFF. CDR3 coding DNA: TGTGCCAGCAGTGCCGCGGGGAACACCGGGGAGCCGTTTTTT.

This clonotype was observed many times. This sequence joins TRBV3-1 and TRBJ2-7; perhaps TRBD2 as D (5 bases). CDR3 size: 14 residues. With 4 bases removed from V and 6 bases from J, the gap between germline ends came to 16 bases. The V gene's germline CDR1 is LGHDT and CDR2 YNNKEL (reference sequence). CDR3 nucleotide sequence: TGTGCCAGCAGCCCGCGTTCGGGGAAGGGCGAGCAGTACTTC. Encoded protein: CASSPRSGKGEQYF.

This clonotype was observed a handful of times. CDR3 nucleotides: TGTGCCAGCAGGTTCAGGGTGGACTATGGCTACACCTTC. Protein product: CASRFRVDYGYTF. The chain links TRBV27 to TRBJ1-2; weak D call: TRBD1 (5 bases). Between the trimmed V and J ends, which lost 6 bases and 3 bases, there was a span of 11 bases. Germline CDR1 is MNHEY and CDR2 is SMNVEV (reference sequence). This CDR3 is built from 13 residues.

This clonotype was recorded many times. The rearrangement links TRBV20-1 to TRBJ1-2; 8 bases are shared with TRBD1. The CDR3 has 14 residues. Germline values: CDR1 DFQATT, CDR2 SNEGSKA (reference sequence). The V and J ends lost 6 bases and 4 bases, in that order; junction bases with no gene match: 10. CDR3 nucleotides: TGCAGTGCGGATGAACAGGGGGTTGGCTATGGCTACACCTTC. This codes for CSADEQGVGYGYTF.

This clonotype was seen a few times. The chain links TRBV6-1 to TRBJ2-1; TRBD2 matches at 7 bases. Unmatched junction bases numbered 7, after V lost 6 bases and J lost 2 bases. CDR3 size: 15 residues. The germline V gene encodes CDR1 MNHNS and CDR2 SASEGT. CDR3 in amino acids: CASRNPGGAYNEQFF. In DNA form, the CDR3 reads TGTGCCAGCAGAAACCCGGGGGGTGCCTACAATGAGCAGTTCTTC.

V usage is TRBV6-6 and J usage is TRBJ2-1; 7 nucleotides line up with TRBD2. The V segment lost 5 bases and the J segment 3 bases; nucleotides outside the gene matches: 4. The CDR3 consists of 14 residues. CDR1 is MNHNY, CDR2 SVGAGI, per germline (reference sequence). This chain's CDR3 is CASSGEGLYNEQFF. The CDR3 DNA follows: TGTGCCAGCAGTGGGGAGGGTCTCTACAATGAGCAGTTCTTC.

The table lists this clonotype with a few counts. The chain carries TRBV5-1 and TRBJ2-1; TRBD1 matches at 9 bases. The CDR3 loop spans 15 amino acids. V trimming: 5 bases; J trimming: 5 bases; junction bases outside the gene matches: 8. CDR1 is SGHRS, CDR2 YFSETQ, per germline. DNA of the CDR3: TGCGCCAGCAGTGGTGACAGGGGGGCCGACAATGAGCAGTTCTTC. Protein product: CASSGDRGADNEQFF.